The next 21 T cell receptor beta chains were all read from a single sample in a study of blood T cell repertoires in COVID-19. Generated by immunoSEQ multiplex PCR, the TCRdb table keeps only in-frame clones and is missing some. This sample has approximately 470,000 clones, with 75% to 90% found just once. Specimen: peripheral blood. The receptors here all came from a human donor in a cohort sampled during active COVID-19.

The chain employs TRBV15 and TRBJ1-3; D unclear. The V and J ends lost 0 bases and 0 bases respectively, with 12 bases between them. The CDR3 runs to 17 residues. Germline CDR1 and CDR2: LNHNV and YYDKDF (reference sequence). Here the CDR3 DNA reads TGTGCCACCAGCAGAGATTATAACTACAACTCTGGAAACACCATATATTTT. Translating it yields CATSRDYNYNSGNTIYF.

This chain connects TRBV24-1 to TRBJ2-1; 8 bases line up with TRBD1. V gave up 4 bases and J gave up 8 bases; unmatched junction bases: 3. This CDR3 is 13 amino acids long. Germline-derived CDR1 and CDR2 are KGHDR and SFDVKD. The CDR3 here is CATSDSDRDEQFF. The CDR3 bases are TGTGCCACCAGTGACTCGGACAGGGATGAGCAGTTCTTC.

CDR3 region: CASSDGGGGTEAFF. The CDR3 bases are TGCGCCAGCAGTGATGGGGGGGGTGGTACTGAAGCTTTCTTT. The chain couples TRBV10-1 to TRBJ1-1, with D tentatively TRBD1 (5 bases). The CDR3 totals 14 residues. V gave up 3 bases and J gave up 5 bases, with 13 bases separating them. CDR1 and CDR2 (germline): WNHNN, SYGVQD (reference sequence).

V usage is TRBV19 and J usage is TRBJ1-3; D may be TRBD1 (6 bases). The CDR3 covers 12 residues. From germline, CDR1 is LNHDA and CDR2 SQIVND (reference sequence). V lost 10 bases and J lost 1, with 8 bases in between. The CDR3 loop is CATQGSGNTIYF. CDR3 nucleotide sequence: TGTGCCACACAGGGTTCTGGAAACACCATATATTTT.

This chain links TRBV4-2 with TRBJ2-7, with D perhaps matching TRBD2 (5 bases). The CDR3 is made up of 12 amino acids. Germline CDR1 is LGHNA and CDR2 is YNFKEQ. The V gene lost 2 bases and the J gene lost 6 bases, with 8 bases spanning the gap. For the CDR3, the DNA is TGTGCCAGCAGCCAAAATGAGGGCGAGCAGTACTTC. Its translation is CASSQNEGEQYF.

V is TRBV27 and J is TRBJ1-1; D is possibly TRBD1 (5 bases). CDR1 and CDR2 from the germline V gene are MNHEY and SMNVEV (reference sequence). This CDR3 is built from 15 residues. Between the trimmed V and J ends, which lost 6 bases and 0 bases, there was a span of 14 bases. This CDR3 reads CASSLPQALNTEAFF. CDR3 coding DNA: TGTGCCAGCAGCCTACCACAGGCCCTGAACACTGAAGCTTTCTTT.

This rearrangement joins TRBV19 to TRBJ2-7; D gene ambiguous. V was cut by 5 bases and J by 0 bases, with 8 bases left in between. CDR1 is LNHDA, CDR2 SQIVND, per germline (reference sequence). The CDR3 contains 13 residues. The chain's CDR3 is CASSASGSYEQYF. The CDR3, as DNA: TGTGCCAGTAGTGCCAGTGGCTCCTACGAGCAGTACTTC.

The CDR3 loop is CASSQDSLGTDTQYF. The CDR3, as DNA: TGTGCCAGCAGCCAAGATAGTCTAGGCACAGATACGCAGTATTTT. The rearrangement joins TRBV4-2 to TRBJ2-3; D ambiguous. This CDR3 comprises 15 residues. The germline V and J ends were trimmed by 0 bases and 1 base, with 8 bases remaining between them. Germline-derived CDR1 and CDR2 are LGHNA and YNFKEQ.

Remarks on this clone: The same CDR3 can be traced to other DNA sequences in this sample. This rearrangement joins TRBV3-1 (or the pseudogene TRBV3-2) to TRBJ2-7; D uncertain. The CDR3 length is 12 residues. V was clipped by 1 base and J by 6 bases, with 7 bases between them. Germline V gene sequence: CDR1 LGHDT, CDR2 YNNKEL (reference sequence). CDR3: CASSQGAAEQYF. The CDR3 bases are TGTGCCAGCAGCCAAGGGGCCGCCGAGCAGTACTTC.

This chain links TRBV7-3 with TRBJ1-1; no clear D gene. V was shortened by 6 bases and J by 6 bases, with 17 bases between the two germline ends. The CDR3 runs 14 residues. Germline CDR1 SGHTA, CDR2 FQGTGA. For the CDR3, the DNA is TGTGCCAGCAGAACCGGAGGAGGGTCCGCTGAAGCTTTCTTT. It encodes CASRTGGGSAEAFF.

The J gene is TRBJ1-2, the V gene TRBV6-5; perhaps TRBD1 as D (5 bases). The CDR3 covers 14 residues. Trimming left V 7 bases short and J 4 bases short, with 16 bases between. Germline assignment: CDR1 MNHEY and CDR2 SVGAGI. Here the CDR3 reads CASTTGGNGYGYTF. CDR3 DNA: TGTGCCAGCACGACCGGGGGTAACGGCTATGGCTACACCTTC.

The V and J genes are TRBV29-1 and TRBJ1-1; D remains unclear. V was trimmed by 6 bases and J by 5 bases, leaving 10 bases between them. The CDR3 runs 11 residues. The germline V gene has CDR1 SQVTM and CDR2 ANQGSEA. This CDR3 reads CSVETGTEAFF. CDR3 DNA: TGCAGCGTAGAGACCGGGACTGAAGCTTTCTTT.

V gene TRBV5-4 combines with J gene TRBJ2-1, with 9 bases identical to TRBD2. With V trimmed by 1 base and J by 9 bases, 14 bases remained unmatched. The length of the CDR3 is 17 residues. The germline V gene has CDR1 SGHNT and CDR2 YYREEE (reference sequence). The CDR3 protein is CASSLKKGLAGAGEQFF. CDR3 nucleotide sequence: TGTGCCAGCAGCTTGAAAAAGGGACTAGCCGGAGCCGGTGAGCAGTTCTTC.

V usage is TRBV5-4 and J usage is TRBJ1-4; 7 nucleotides match TRBD1. The CDR3 length is 15 residues. Germline CDR1 and CDR2: SGHNT and YYREEE (reference sequence). J gave up 11 bases and V 4 bases, and 14 bases lay outside the gene matches. CDR3 DNA sequence: TGTGCCAGCAGCGCGACAGGGCCAATGGGACTCAAACTGTTTTTT. Residues: CASSATGPMGLKLFF.

CDR3 DNA sequence: TGTGCCAGCAGTCGTGAGGAGGCCCAGTACTTC. Its protein is CASSREEAQYF. The V and J genes are TRBV6-5 and TRBJ2-5; D perhaps matches TRBD2 (5 bases). The CDR3 is 11 amino acids. V was trimmed by 5 bases and J by 9 bases, leaving 10 bases between them. The germline V gene has CDR1 MNHEY and CDR2 SVGAGI.

The chain uses TRBV11-1 and TRBJ2-5; 8 positions match TRBD1. V was clipped by 5 bases and J by 5 bases; unmatched bases: 7. Germline lookup yields CDR1 SGHAT and CDR2 FQDESV (reference sequence). The CDR3 spans 14 residues. The CDR3 here is CASSPWTGRETQYF. The CDR3 coding sequence is TGTGCCAGCAGCCCCTGGACAGGGAGGGAGACCCAGTACTTC.

The chain recombines TRBV9 with TRBJ1-2; 10 bases match TRBD1. The V gene end was trimmed by 3 bases and the J gene end by 8 bases; junction bases not matched to a gene: 7. CDR3 size: 14 residues. Germline assignment: CDR1 SGDLS and CDR2 YYNGEE. The CDR3 nucleotides read TGTGCCAGCAGCGGCCGGGACAGGGGAAACGGCTACACCTTC. Its translation is CASSGRDRGNGYTF. The variable domain in full, with the rest retrieved from reference TRBV9 and TRBJ1-2, is DSGVTQTPKHLITATGQRVTLRCSPRSGDLSVYWYQQSLDQGLQFLIQYYNGEERAKGNILERFSAQQFPDLHSELNLSSLELGDSALYFCASSGRDRGNGYTFGSGTRLTVV.

The J gene is TRBJ1-2, the V gene TRBV25-1; 10 bases align to TRBD1. V lost 4 bases and J lost 8; bases outside the gene matches: 10. This CDR3 spans 15 amino acids. Germline CDR1 is MGHDK and CDR2 is SYGVNS. Here the CDR3 DNA reads TGTGCCAGCAGTGTCGGGACAGGGGAATTTCAGGGCTACACCTTC. Protein sequence: CASSVGTGEFQGYTF.

The sample holds a few counts of this clone. The rearrangement joins TRBV4-1 to TRBJ2-1, with a weak D call TRBD2 (6 bases). Germline V lookup: CDR1 MGHRA, CDR2 YSYEKL. V gave up 4 bases and J gave up 0 bases, with 13 bases separating them. The CDR3 runs to 16 residues. Written as DNA, the CDR3 is TGCGCCAGCAGCCCAAGTCGGGGGAGCTCCTACAATGAGCAGTTCTTC. This encodes CASSPSRGSSYNEQFF.

This clone has just one count. V is TRBV9 and J is TRBJ2-1; 10 bases map to TRBD2. Germline V gene lookup returns CDR1 SGDLS and CDR2 YYNGEE. The CDR3 contains 15 residues. The V gene end was trimmed by 4 bases and the J gene end by 8 bases; junction bases not matched to a gene: 9. The CDR3 reads CASSPSGRAWDEQFF. The DNA for the CDR3 is TGTGCCAGCAGCCCCAGCGGGAGGGCCTGGGATGAGCAGTTCTTC.

This clone turned up a few times. V and J are TRBV5-1 and TRBJ2-1, with D perhaps TRBD2 (6 bases). The CDR3 length is 15 residues. The germline CDR1 and CDR2 sequences are SGHRS and YFSETQ. V was trimmed by 0 bases and J by 6 bases, leaving 13 bases between them. CDR3 in amino acids: CASSLVPSDRNEQFF. In DNA form, the CDR3 reads TGCGCCAGCAGCTTGGTACCTAGCGACCGCAATGAGCAGTTCTTC. Full variable domain (missing parts from reference TRBV5-1 and TRBJ2-1): KAGVTQTPRYLIKTRGQQVTLSCSPISGHRSVSWYQQTPGQGLQFLFEYFSETQRNKGNFPGRFSGRQFSNSRSEMNVSTLELGDSALYLCASSLVPSDRNEQFFGPGTRLTVL.